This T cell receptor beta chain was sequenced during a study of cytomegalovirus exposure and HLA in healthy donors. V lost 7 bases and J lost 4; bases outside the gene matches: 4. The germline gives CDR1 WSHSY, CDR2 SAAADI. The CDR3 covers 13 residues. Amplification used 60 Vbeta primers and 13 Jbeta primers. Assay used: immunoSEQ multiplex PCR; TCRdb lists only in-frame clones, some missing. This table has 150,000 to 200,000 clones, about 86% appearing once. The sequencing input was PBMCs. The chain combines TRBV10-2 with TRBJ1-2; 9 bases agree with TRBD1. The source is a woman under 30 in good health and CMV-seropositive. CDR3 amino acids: CASTDRGLYGYTF. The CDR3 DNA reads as TGCGCCAGCACGGACAGGGGACTCTATGGCTACACCTTC.